What follows are 3 T cell receptor beta chains derived from one specimen sequenced in a study of CD8+ T cells in alopecia areata. Treatment: oral pan-JAK inhibitor, 5-10 mg twice daily. In each case, RNA was isolated and then reverse transcribed into cDNA as the sequencing template. Using immunoSEQ multiplex PCR, the repertoire was profiled, and TCRdb retains in-frame clones only, with some absent. The sample yields about 210,000 clones, less than 45% seen once. The source material was CD4+ T cells sorted from blood, sampled at week 34, from a patient treated with tofacitinib. All receptors come from a human donor with alopecia areata.

The chain uses TRBV4-1 and TRBJ2-4; TRBD1 aligns across 8 bases. Germline CDR1 and CDR2: MGHRA and YSYEKL. V lost 1 base and J lost 4; bases outside the gene matches: 3. CDR3 length: 15 amino acids. CDR3 in DNA: TGCGCCAGCAGCCAAGGATGGACAGGGAAAAACATTCAGTACTTC. The encoded protein is CASSQGWTGKNIQYF.

V is TRBV18 and J is TRBJ1-4; D is uncertain. This CDR3 region has 15 residues. Germline V gives CDR1 KGHSH, CDR2 LQKENI. The V gene lost 6 bases and the J gene lost 8 bases, with 19 bases spanning the gap. CDR3 sequence reads: CASSVEPPPGEKLFF. CDR3 DNA: TGTGCCAGCTCGGTGGAGCCCCCACCGGGGGAAAAACTGTTTTTT. The full variable domain, with the rest looked up from reference TRBV18 and TRBJ1-4, is NAGVMQNPRHLVRRRGQEARLRCSPMKGHSHVYWYRQLPEEGLKFMVYLQKENIIDESGMPKERFSAEFPKEGPSILRIQQVVRGDSAAYFCASSVEPPPGEKLFFGSGTQLSVL.

The count of this clone is one. The rearrangement joins TRBV15 to TRBJ1-5; a possible D gene is TRBD1 (6 bases). CDR1 LNHNV and CDR2 YYDKDF come from the germline V gene (reference sequence). Trimming took off 9 bases at V and 5 bases at J, with 14 bases between the two ends. This CDR3 is built from 13 residues. CDR3 loop: CATGGRRDQPQHF. The CDR3, as DNA: TGTGCCACTGGGGGCCGCAGAGATCAGCCCCAGCATTTT.